The 26 T cell receptor beta chains listed next were all sequenced from one sample in a study of cytomegalovirus exposure and HLA in healthy donors. Data came from immunoSEQ multiplex PCR; TCRdb stores just in-frame clones and leaves some out. The sample lists roughly 43,000 clones, roughly 93% occurring once. Sample: PBMCs. These receptors were obtained from a woman in her late teens or twenties in good health and CMV-seronegative.

Only a few counts were recorded for this clone. V and J are TRBV7-9 and TRBJ2-5, with 12 bases aligning to TRBD1. The germline CDR1 and CDR2 sequences are SEHNR and FQNEAQ (reference sequence). V lost 3 bases, J lost 2 bases, and 4 bases stayed unmatched. The CDR3 loop spans 16 amino acids. The CDR3 DNA reads as TGTGCCAGCAGCTTCCGGGACAGGGGGCCTCAAGAGACCCAGTACTTC. Translation gives CASSFRDRGPQETQYF.

The chain links TRBV5-1 to TRBJ2-5; TRBD1 might be the D (6 bases). CDR1 is SGHRS and CDR2 is YFSETQ in the germline V gene. The CDR3 runs 16 residues. V was shortened by 0 bases and J by 2 bases, with 14 bases between the two germline ends. The CDR3 loop reads CASSLDGTLMQETQYF. CDR3 DNA sequence: TGCGCCAGCAGCTTGGACGGGACATTGATGCAAGAGACCCAGTACTTC.

This clone was seen only once. The chain uses TRBV6-1 and TRBJ2-3, with TRBD2 identical over 8 bases. Unmatched junction bases numbered 7, after V lost 4 bases and J lost 4 bases. CDR3 length: 15 residues. Per germline, CDR1 MNHNS and CDR2 SASEGT. CDR3 amino acids: CASSGAGGGSDTQYF. The CDR3 region has the DNA TGTGCCAGCAGTGGCGCGGGAGGAGGATCAGATACGCAGTATTTT.

The rearrangement links TRBV11-2 to TRBJ2-2, with D maybe TRBD2 (6 bases). V was trimmed by 5 bases and J by 7 bases, leaving 11 bases between them. This CDR3 is built from 13 residues. Germline CDR1 reads SGHAT; CDR2 reads FQNNGV. The DNA for the CDR3 is TGTGCCAGCAGCCCCACTAGCAGCGGGGAGCTGTTTTTT. Protein: CASSPTSSGELFF.

V gene TRBV4-1 combines with J gene TRBJ1-5; D unresolved. Trimming removed 1 base at V and 4 bases at J, with 11 bases between. The CDR3 is made up of 15 amino acids. Germline V CDR1 and CDR2: MGHRA, YSYEKL. The CDR3 here is CASSQVVGSNQPQHF. The DNA for the CDR3 is TGCGCCAGCAGCCAAGTCGTGGGCAGTAATCAGCCCCAGCATTTT.

This chain links TRBV11-3 with TRBJ2-5; D is perhaps TRBD2 (7 bases). Germline V CDR1 and CDR2: SGHNT, YENEEA. Trimming took off 3 bases at V and 2 bases at J, with 10 bases between the two ends. The CDR3 runs to 14 residues. Written as DNA, the CDR3 is TGTGCCAGCAGCTTGGGGGGGGCTCAAGAGACCCAGTACTTC. Translated, it gives CASSLGGAQETQYF.

This chain uses TRBV28 with TRBJ1-1; a possible D gene is TRBD1 (5 bases). This CDR3 has 13 residues. V was trimmed by 5 bases and J by 6 bases, leaving 13 bases between them. Germline V gene lookup returns CDR1 MDHEN and CDR2 SYDVKM. The CDR3 DNA follows: TGTGCCAGCAGTGACAGTCTGATGTCTGAAGCTTTCTTT. This encodes CASSDSLMSEAFF.

CDR3: CASKAASSYNSPLHF. In nucleotides, the CDR3 is TGTGCCAGCAAAGCGGCGAGCTCCTATAATTCACCCCTCCACTTT. J is TRBJ1-6 and V is TRBV5-6, with D uncertain. V was shortened by 6 bases and J by 0 bases, with 10 bases between the two germline ends. There are 15 residues in the CDR3. Germline CDR1 and CDR2: SGHDT and YYEEEE.

The gene calls are TRBV6-5 and TRBJ2-7, with 14 nucleotides matching TRBD2. The CDR3 length is 15 residues. Germline CDR1 reads MNHEY; CDR2 reads SVGAGI. Germline trimming cut 0 bases from V and 6 bases from J; bases unmatched to any gene: 1. For the CDR3, the DNA is TGTGCCAGCAGTTACTCGACTAGCGGGGGGGCCGAGCAGTACTTC. It codes for CASSYSTSGGAEQYF.

The chain couples TRBV11-2 to TRBJ2-5, with unresolved D. Deletions cut 4 bases from V and 5 bases from J, with 26 bases between. Germline loops: CDR1 SGHAT, CDR2 FQNNGV. The CDR3 has 18 amino acids. This CDR3 reads CASSSPRRLLEVGETQYF. The DNA of the CDR3 is TGTGCCAGCAGCTCCCCCCGTAGGCTCCTTGAGGTTGGGGAGACCCAGTACTTC.

The CDR3 bases are TGTGCCAGCAGCTTAGCCGGAGAGAAGGCAGGGGCCACTGAAGCTTTCTTT. It is translated as CASSLAGEKAGATEAFF. V gene TRBV7-8 combines with J gene TRBJ1-1; TRBD1 is a possible D gene (6 bases). The CDR3 contains 17 residues. The V and J ends lost 0 bases and 4 bases respectively, with 18 bases between them. CDR1 SGHVS and CDR2 FQNEAQ come from the germline V gene.

In nucleotides, the CDR3 is TGTGCCATCAGTCTGGGGCTAGCGGTTCAAGAGACCCAGTACTTC. Translating gives CAISLGLAVQETQYF. V and J are TRBV10-3 and TRBJ2-5; the match to TRBD2 covers 7 bases. There are 15 residues in the CDR3. Germline lookup yields CDR1 ENHRY and CDR2 SYGVKD. V lost 5 bases, J lost 2 bases, and 8 bases stayed unmatched.

About this clone itself: Sequence at one end of the junction differs from germline and may be a read error. This rearrangement joins TRBV15 to TRBJ2-5, with TRBD1 identical over 7 bases. Germline loops: CDR1 LNHNV, CDR2 YYDKDF (reference sequence). The CDR3 is 15 amino acids. The CDR3 is CVTSRGGRGQETQYF. CDR3 coding DNA: TGTGTCACCAGCAGAGGAGGCAGGGGGCAAGAGACCCAGTACTTC.

V and J are TRBV28 and TRBJ1-1; D is undetermined. The germline V gene encodes CDR1 MDHEN and CDR2 SYDVKM. The CDR3 length is 14 residues. V was cut by 2 bases and J by 5 bases, with 12 bases left in between. In nucleotides, the CDR3 is TGTGCCAGCAGTTTACGGGGTTTGGGTACTGAAGCTTTCTTT. Translation: CASSLRGLGTEAFF.

The gene calls are TRBV29-1 and TRBJ2-1, with 9 bases fitting TRBD1. Germline V gene lookup returns CDR1 SQVTM and CDR2 ANQGSEA. The CDR3 sequence is 13 residues long. V shed 6 bases and J 3 bases; nucleotides not matched to a gene: 3. CDR3 amino acids: CSVSGQGYNEQFF. The CDR3 nucleotides read TGCAGCGTGTCGGGACAGGGCTACAATGAGCAGTTCTTC.

V gene TRBV5-1 combines with J gene TRBJ2-7; TRBD1 is a possible D gene (6 bases). This CDR3 has 14 residues. The V gene lost 2 bases and the J gene lost 1 base, with 10 bases spanning the gap. Per germline, CDR1 SGHRS and CDR2 YFSETQ. The CDR3 DNA follows: TGCGCCAGCAGCTTAGGGACATATTCCTACGAGCAGTACTTC. Protein: CASSLGTYSYEQYF.

The chain employs TRBV7-9 and TRBJ1-1, with D perhaps matching TRBD1 (5 bases). This CDR3 has 14 residues. CDR1 and CDR2 from the germline V gene are SEHNR and FQNEAQ (reference sequence). V gave up 5 bases and J gave up 3 bases, with 13 bases separating them. CDR3 sequence reads: CASSPSGGDTEAFF. DNA for the CDR3: TGTGCCAGCAGCCCATCAGGAGGGGACACTGAAGCTTTCTTT.

This chain joins TRBV5-4 and TRBJ2-7, with D perhaps matching TRBD2 (5 bases). V was cut by 2 bases and J by 0 bases, with 18 bases left in between. The CDR3 consists of 17 residues. In germline, CDR1 is SGHNT, CDR2 YYREEE (reference sequence). CDR3 sequence reads: CASSLTLDSRTSYEQYF. The CDR3 DNA is TGTGCCAGCAGCTTAACGCTGGACTCAAGAACCTCCTACGAGCAGTACTTC.

This clone was picked up one time. V usage is TRBV18 and J usage is TRBJ2-1; no clear D gene. The CDR3 extends over 14 amino acids. Germline V CDR1 and CDR2: KGHSH, LQKENI. V dropped 5 bases and J dropped 6 bases, with 14 bases sitting between them. The CDR3 sequence is CASSSARLGNEQFF. Written as DNA, the CDR3 is TGTGCCAGCTCATCCGCCCGACTGGGCAATGAGCAGTTCTTC. Drawing the rest from reference TRBV18 and TRBJ2-1, the complete variable domain is NAGVMQNPRHLVRRRGQEARLRCSPMKGHSHVYWYRQLPEEGLKFMVYLQKENIIDESGMPKERFSAEFPKEGPSILRIQQVVRGDSAAYFCASSSARLGNEQFFGPGTRLTVL.

The chain links TRBV6-1 to TRBJ1-6; unclear D gene. CDR3 length equals 16 residues. Germline V gene data show CDR1 as MNHNS and CDR2 as SASEGT. V lost 0 bases and J lost 5, with 11 bases in between. For the CDR3, the DNA is TGTGCCAGCAGTGAAGCGGCCAGTGGGCATAATTCACCCCTCCACTTT. Protein sequence: CASSEAASGHNSPLHF.

The chain links TRBV29-1 to TRBJ1-2; D unresolved. V lost 5 bases to trimming and J lost 5 bases, with 9 bases between them. CDR1 is SQVTM, CDR2 ANQGSEA, per germline. The CDR3 is 11 amino acids. The CDR3 reads CSVSRVYGYTF. The DNA of the CDR3 is TGCAGCGTTTCCCGGGTTTATGGCTACACCTTC.

This clone was observed once. The chain has TRBV28 and TRBJ1-5; the match to TRBD1 covers 9 bases. The CDR3 is 15 amino acids. V shed 5 bases, J shed 6 bases, and the junction held 8 bases outside the gene matches. CDR1 MDHEN and CDR2 SYDVKM come from the germline V gene. Here the CDR3 DNA reads TGTGCCAGCAGTAGGGACAGGGACTATCTTCAGCCCCAGCATTTT. It encodes CASSRDRDYLQPQHF.

The V call is TRBV5-1, the J call TRBJ2-4, with 7 bases aligning to TRBD1. There are 17 residues in the CDR3. V lost 0 bases to trimming and J lost 1 base; unmatched junction nucleotides: 7. Germline V CDR1 and CDR2: SGHRS, YFSETQ. The CDR3 region is CASSLAWKQGAKNIQYF. The CDR3 DNA sequence: TGCGCCAGCAGCTTGGCCTGGAAACAGGGGGCCAAAAACATTCAGTACTTC.

V usage is TRBV4-2 and J usage is TRBJ1-5; 8 positions match TRBD1. The CDR3 extends over 15 amino acids. Trimming took 4 bases from V and 4 from J; bases not matched to a gene: 6. Germline values: CDR1 LGHNA, CDR2 YNFKEQ. Here the CDR3 reads CASSPGQGWNQPQHF. The CDR3 bases are TGTGCCAGCAGCCCTGGACAGGGATGGAATCAGCCCCAGCATTTT.

The rearrangement links TRBV7-9 to TRBJ2-3, with a possible D match to TRBD1 (5 bases). The CDR3 covers 16 residues. The V end was cut by 5 bases, the J end by 0 bases, with 15 bases between. The germline gives CDR1 SEHNR, CDR2 FQNEAQ (reference sequence). The CDR3 nucleotides are TGTGCCAGCAGCCTCAGACAGTCAACTAGCACAGATACGCAGTATTTT. Protein product: CASSLRQSTSTDTQYF.

This chain joins TRBV5-8 and TRBJ2-3; the D is unclear. This CDR3 spans 16 amino acids. Deletions cut 0 bases from V and 2 bases from J, with 13 bases between. Germline V gene lookup returns CDR1 SGHTS and CDR2 YDEGEE. The CDR3 protein is CASSLGVPTVTDTQYF. Here the CDR3 DNA reads TGTGCCAGCAGCTTGGGGGTCCCCACAGTCACAGATACGCAGTATTTT.